Listed here is a single T cell receptor beta chain. This clone was observed a few times. Its target antigen remains unknown. Base-call qualities are not available, and no considerably larger clone is one nucleotide away. The protocol used for the library was the immunoSEQ multiplex PCR assay. For the multiplex PCR, a mixture combining 60 forward primers for TCR Vbeta segments and 13 reverse primers for TCR Jbeta segments was used. The CDR3 region of rearranged TCR beta genes was amplified from genomic DNA with a multiplex PCR assay. The amplified TCR beta libraries were sequenced on the Illumina HiSeq System as 87-base-pair reads. The original methods were these. A later analysis counted tens of millions of unique TCR beta chains across the 640 or so repertoires, and 9.5 million to 11 million of these chains were shared by at least two donors. To remove PCR and sequencing errors, raw reads were error-corrected and collapsed into unique sequences using a nearest-neighbor algorithm that merged closely related sequences. To assign V, D and J gene segments, CDR3 sequences were aligned to IMGT reference sequences. For a sequence to be retained, a match of at least six nucleotides to both a V gene segment and a J gene segment was required. Rearrangements were called productive when the CDR3 lacked stop codons and stayed in frame with V and J; all others were non-productive. Following IMGT convention, CDR3 was defined as the stretch from the second conserved V-encoded cysteine up to the conserved J-encoded phenylalanine. In an earlier analysis of 500 to 650 of the donors, sequences lacking an unambiguous match to a single V gene segment were excluded. In an earlier analysis of some 590 of the donors, a V segment was called functional when productive rearrangements were above 56.7%, and segregating when the standard deviation between donors exceeded 5%. To diagnose cytomegalovirus status from the catalog of TCR beta chain sequences, a statistical classification framework was built. In a later analysis, V and J genes were assigned by comparing TCR nucleotide sequences against IMGT/GENE-DB human TR gene sequences. The TCRdist pipeline was used in a later analysis to assign CDR3 sequences and most-parsimonious VDJ recombination scenarios. In a later analysis, each TCR beta chain was defined by its CDR3 amino acid sequence together with its V-gene family, and reads without a unique V-gene family were excluded. To address suspected cross-contamination and a sequencing artifact, a later analysis removed 450 to 700 highly shared, low-generation-probability nucleotide sequences. For each public chain, a later analysis derived a clonal expansion index from normalized ranks of inferred template counts within each repertoire. In a later analysis, generation probabilities were computed with a VDJ recombination model fitted to out-of-frame rearrangements, and the resulting probabilities were checked against IGoR. In a later analysis, hypergeometric tests were used to score TCR-TCR, TCR-HLA and TCR-CMV co-occurrence, with a repertoire-size bias correction applied to TCR pairs. A later analysis estimated false discovery rates by permuting HLA or CMV assignments 20 times. In a later analysis, co-occurring TCRs were grouped with DBSCAN, and TCRdist sequence similarity was added when clustering was performed within HLA-allele-positive subsets. Co-occurrence clustering excluded repertoires with fewer than 30,000 or more than 120,000 public chains, plus five with anomalous nucleotide sharing. Here the immuneACCESS table is served through TCRdb, limited to in-frame sequences with V and J called. Missing clones are a known gap in these copies; in checked studies unresolved V genes cover under half, and the rest lacks a known reason. V, J and clone size are taken as reported in that table, and D and trimming were inferred from the DNA itself. The sample profile shows 90,000 to 95,000 clones; around 76% of them were found once. The ten top clones hold roughly 0.6% of the sample.

Spanning cysteine to phenylalanine, the CDR3 consists of 14 amino acids. Only the CDR3 portion is preserved as DNA: 42 bases, with reading frame beginning at the first base. CDR1 and CDR2 (SGHTA, FQGNSA) derive from the germline V gene. V and J lose 7 bases and 0 bases, and a span of 12 bases separates them. These data are taken from a study of cytomegalovirus exposure and HLA in healthy donors (dated by TCRdb to the late 2010s). General notes on the study: In an earlier analysis of about 560 of the donors, around 300 Gb of sequence data and approximately 100 million unique TCR beta sequences from roughly 180 million T cells were reported. An early release covering more than 500 HLA-typed donors comprised about 320 gigabases of sequencing data and roughly 86 million unique TCR sequences. Of the 300 to 450 genotyped donors, approximately 81% were placed in the genetic ancestry cluster associated with self-reported Caucasian donors. The study aimed to test whether cataloging public T cell receptors could reveal signatures of past pathogen exposure. The study used immunosequencing to profile the T cell repertoires of hundreds of subjects and linked those repertoires to cytomegalovirus serostatus. In addition to the first cohort of around 670 subjects, a separate validation cohort of approximately 130 different subjects was used. High-throughput TCR immunosequencing, statistical association of individual TCRs with disease status, and machine learning were combined to predict cytomegalovirus infection status. A later analysis re-examined previously published TCR beta repertoires from hundreds of donors and added high-resolution HLA genotyping to investigate patterns of TCR occurrence. In the later analysis, no new phenotypic data were used to find candidate immune exposures; instead, reliance was placed on TCR beta sequences and their occurrence across donors. To decide whether each TCR beta V gene segment behaved as functional or pseudogenic, an earlier analysis of approximately 620 of the donors relied on high-throughput TCR beta sequencing. Alongside the repertoire data, information on donor age, sex, ethnicity and CMV serostatus was compiled. Genome-wide SNP genotypes for about 60% of the roughly 700 donors were used in a later genetic analysis, which treated that subset as a discovery cohort. All discovery cohort repertoires had been generated on a single sequencing platform. HLA typing covered class I and class II loci at four-digit resolution. Typing coverage varied by locus: roughly 629-640 donors for A, B, C, DRB1 and DQB1; roughly 510 for DQA1; approximately 610 for DPA1; more than 450 for DPB1. Because of strong linkage in the cohort, 4 to 6 DR-DQ haplotypes were treated as single units for association and clustering. Across 398 genotyped donors of the cohort, an average of 235,054 unique TCR beta nucleotide sequences per donor were sequenced, and approximately 17% of those sequences were non-productive. The paper as a whole reports these results and caveats: Some IMGT-functional V segments, including TRBV6-2 and TRBV6-3, could not be distinguished by the 87-base-pair reads and were therefore excluded. A further reported finding was that TCR beta sequences accurately predicted the HLA-A and HLA-B alleles for most subjects in the first cohort. The sequencing pipeline was judged likely to have produced a cluster of highly shared sequence variants as a technical artifact. Broadly in line with IMGT annotations, most TCR beta V segments showed up in productive rearrangements about 90% or about 30% of the time in an earlier analysis of some 590 of the donors. Linkage disequilibrium might explain the correlated functional status among segregating V segments, but an unknown experimental factor could not be ruled out. Sequencing depth was assumed to be roughly uniform across donors in the presence/absence analyses, though that assumption may not hold. A few of the identified cytomegalovirus-associated TCR beta chains were confirmed in vitro to be specific for cytomegalovirus antigens. According to a later analysis, TCR association rates differed among HLA loci, with DRB1 alleles showing the most associated TCRs and HLA-C alleles showing the fewest. Across donors, most TCR sequences were observed very rarely, whereas some public TCRs were present in many individuals. V-gene and J-gene trimming of TCR beta chains was associated with a missense DCLRE1C variant in a later genetic analysis, and the association was replicated in an independent cohort. The classifier was reported to diagnose cytomegalovirus status with high specificity and sensitivity in both the original and validation cohorts. When HLA alleles, especially DR and DQ, strongly co-occurred, attributing TCR associations to individual alleles was difficult. Because HLA typing was unavailable for some donors at each locus, only the typed subset was used in association tests. Compared with the approximately 720-donor mean, donors in an Asian-associated ancestry cluster had fewer N-insertions in productive TCRs, according to a later genetic analysis. A later analysis reported that several top co-occurrence clusters appeared linked to parvovirus B19, influenza, CMV and Epstein-Barr virus. The study gave a list of under 200 TCR beta chains associated with cytomegalovirus. The authors suggested that the approach could potentially be extended to other disease states and immunological phenotypes. Because counts were too low, about 18 rarely observed V segments, including chromosome 9 orphons, were excluded from the earlier analysis of around 590 of the donors. A later analysis associated some 17,000 TCR beta sequences with specific HLA alleles at a false discovery rate of 0.05. Compared with equally common non-associated chains, HLA-associated TCR beta chains in a later analysis were more clonally expanded and had lower generation probabilities. Immune exposure information for the cohort was limited to CMV serostatus. This cohort had only TCR beta chains sequenced, and the lack of alpha or paired-chain data limited which features could be detected. According to a later analysis, most CMV-associated TCR beta chains appeared to be HLA-restricted, and the HLA associations seemed to be driven largely by CMV exposure.

The cohort comprised fewer than 700 healthy bone marrow donors. All cohort members were sampled while nominally healthy, although unrecorded immune exposures were likely present. The donor tested CMV seronegative and was one of the 352 seronegative cohort members. A peripheral blood sample was collected from each donor, and TCR beta sequencing was performed on peripheral blood mononuclear cells. The Qiagen DNeasy Blood Extraction Kit was used to extract genomic DNA from the blood cell samples. The chain is assembled from TRBV7-2 and TRBJ1-2, with the identity of the D gene unclear. This TCR derives from a man aged 25 to 45 in good health and CMV-seronegative. Sample: PBMCs. CDR3 protein: CASTMPGSNYGYTF. The sequenced DNA: TGTGCCAGCACTATGCCAGGATCTAACTATGGCTACACCTTC.